The entry below describes one TCR beta chain. The CDR3 covers 16 residues. Germline trimming cut 5 bases from V and 4 bases from J; bases unmatched to any gene: 13. Germline CDR1 SGHTA, CDR2 FQGNSA. Researchers ran the PCR with 60 Vbeta and 13 Jbeta primers. Sequencing used immunoSEQ multiplex PCR; TCRdb keeps in-frame clones, though not all of them. Of 110,000 or so clones listed, 70% to 85% are singletons. This record belongs to a study of cytomegalovirus exposure and HLA in healthy donors. This receptor was taken from a woman between 45 and 65 years old in good health and CMV-seropositive. This sequence joins TRBV7-2 and TRBJ2-5; TRBD2 aligns across 7 bases. Sequences were obtained from PBMCs. CDR3 DNA sequence: TGTGCCAGCAGCCCAATGACTAGCCGGATAACAGAGACCCAGTACTTC. This encodes CASSPMTSRITETQYF. The full variable domain, its missing parts supplied by reference TRBV7-2 and TRBJ2-5, is GAGVSQSPSNKVTEKGKDVELRCDPISGHTALYWYRQSLGQGLEFLIYFQGNSAPDKSGLPSDRFSAERTGGSVSTLTIQRTQQEDSAVYLCASSPMTSRITETQYFGPGTRLLVL.